This entry lists 7 T cell receptor beta chains sequenced from one sample in a study of shared clonotypes between healthy human individuals (TCRdb year 2020). Library creation used the immunoSEQ multiplex PCR assay. The clones in this table, taken by TCRdb from immuneACCESS, are in-frame only. Not every clone is retained; where verified, under half of the shortfall comes from an unresolved V gene, and the cause of the rest is unknown. The sample profile shows around 1.6 million clones; around 98% of them were found once. The leading ten clones occupy less than 0.55% of the sample. The sample consisted of naive CD4+ T cells sorted from blood. The intended sense of this specimen's cell subset or site label: CD45RA+ positively selected. These receptors came from a man between 25 and 39 years old in good health.

The V gene is TRBV11-2, the J gene TRBJ2-5, with D unclear. The V end was cut by 1 base, the J end by 3 bases, with 12 bases between. Germline CDR1 SGHAT, CDR2 FQNNGV. This CDR3 comprises 15 residues. CDR3 nucleotides: TGTGCCAGCAGCTTAGTTATTGCTGGGGAAGAGACCCAGTACTTC. It translates to CASSLVIAGEETQYF.

V usage is TRBV18 and J usage is TRBJ1-3, with D hard to call. The germline V gene has CDR1 KGHSH and CDR2 LQKENI. V gave up 0 bases and J gave up 6 bases, with 12 bases separating them. The CDR3 totals 15 residues. CDR3 sequence reads: CASSPPYRLQNTIYF. The CDR3, as DNA: TGTGCCAGCTCACCACCTTACCGTTTGCAAAACACCATATATTTT.

The chain carries TRBV6-4 and TRBJ2-3; 9 nucleotides agree with TRBD1. V lost 3 bases, J lost 4 bases, and 2 bases stayed unmatched. The CDR3 length is 14 residues. Germline values: CDR1 MRHNA, CDR2 SNTAGT. CDR3 sequence: CASSEQGAADTQYF. The CDR3 region has the DNA TGTGCCAGCAGTGAACAGGGGGCGGCAGATACGCAGTATTTT.

V and J are TRBV5-1 and TRBJ2-5; the D is unclear. Trimming removed 0 bases from V and 4 bases from J, with 13 bases in between. CDR3 length equals 15 residues. Germline V gene data show CDR1 as SGHRS and CDR2 as YFSETQ. This CDR3 reads CASSLGAGSAETQYF. CDR3 DNA: TGCGCCAGCAGCTTGGGGGCAGGTTCGGCAGAGACCCAGTACTTC.

The chain carries TRBV2 and TRBJ2-7, with 7 bases identical to TRBD1. Looked up from germline, CDR1 is SNHLY and CDR2 is FYNNEI. The CDR3 runs 14 residues. J was trimmed by 2 bases and V by 5 bases; bases with no gene match: 6. In DNA form, the CDR3 reads TGTGCCAGCAGTAGGGAAAGGGGGCCCTACGAGCAGTACTTC. The encoded protein is CASSRERGPYEQYF.

This rearrangement joins TRBV4-3 to TRBJ1-2; D call uncertain. CDR3 length equals 15 residues. Between the trimmed V and J ends, which lost 1 base and 2 bases, there was a span of 11 bases. Germline V gene data show CDR1 as LGHNA and CDR2 as YSLEER. CDR3 sequence (DNA): TGCGCCAGCAGCCAAGCCCAGGTGTCAAACTATGGCTACACCTTC. This gives the protein CASSQAQVSNYGYTF.

The chain has TRBV19 and TRBJ2-6; D not resolved. V dropped 7 bases and J dropped 3 bases, with 7 bases sitting between them. This CDR3 region has 13 residues. Germline V gene data show CDR1 as LNHDA and CDR2 as SQIVND (reference sequence). CDR3 coding DNA: TGTGCCAGTACCTTTAATGGGGCCAACGTCCTGACTTTC. Protein product: CASTFNGANVLTF.